The text below deals with one T cell receptor beta chain. The entry originates in a study of blood T cell repertoires in COVID-19. There are 15 residues in the CDR3. The V end was cut by 0 bases, the J end by 8 bases, with 13 bases between. In germline, CDR1 is KGHDR, CDR2 SFDVKD. Some clones are missing from TCRdb's copy, which holds only in-frame ones; the method was immunoSEQ multiplex PCR. The sample has 200,000 to 250,000 clones; over 70% are singletons. Sequenced material: peripheral blood. This sequence originates from a woman aged 70 to 79 with acute or convalescent COVID-19. This chain links TRBV24-1 with TRBJ2-1; D perhaps matches TRBD2 (5 bases). The chain's CDR3 is CATSDLRGSVDEQFF. The CDR3 coding sequence is TGTGCCACCAGTGATTTGCGGGGTAGCGTGGATGAGCAGTTCTTC.